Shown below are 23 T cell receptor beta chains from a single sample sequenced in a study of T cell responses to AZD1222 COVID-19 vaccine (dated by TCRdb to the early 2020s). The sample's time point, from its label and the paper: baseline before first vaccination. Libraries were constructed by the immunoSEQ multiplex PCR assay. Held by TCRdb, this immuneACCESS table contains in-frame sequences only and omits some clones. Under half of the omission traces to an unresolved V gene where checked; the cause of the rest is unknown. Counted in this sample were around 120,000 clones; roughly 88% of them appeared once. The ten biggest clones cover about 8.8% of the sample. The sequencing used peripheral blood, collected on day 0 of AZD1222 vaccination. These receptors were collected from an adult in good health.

CDR3 protein: CASSLGSYNEQFF. Here the CDR3 DNA reads TGTGCCAGCAGCCTTGGAAGCTACAATGAGCAGTTCTTC. The genes are TRBV3-1 (or the pseudogene TRBV3-2) and TRBJ2-1; D ambiguous. The CDR3 runs 13 residues. Per germline, CDR1 LGHDT and CDR2 YNNKEL (reference sequence). Trimming removed 4 bases from V and 3 bases from J, with 7 bases in between.

CDR3 region: CASRRQTGGNTGELFF. The CDR3 DNA reads TGTGCCAGCAGACGTCAGACAGGGGGGAACACCGGGGAGCTGTTTTTT. The genes are TRBV7-8 and TRBJ2-2, with TRBD1 matching 9 bases. CDR3 length equals 16 residues. Germline assignment: CDR1 SGHVS and CDR2 FQNEAQ. V lost 6 bases and J lost 1; bases outside the gene matches: 6.

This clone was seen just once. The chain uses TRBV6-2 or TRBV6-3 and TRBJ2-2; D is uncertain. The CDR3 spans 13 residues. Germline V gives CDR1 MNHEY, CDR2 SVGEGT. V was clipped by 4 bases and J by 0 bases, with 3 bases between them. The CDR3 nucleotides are TGTGCCAGCAGTTGGTCGAACACCGGGGAGCTGTTTTTT. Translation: CASSWSNTGELFF.

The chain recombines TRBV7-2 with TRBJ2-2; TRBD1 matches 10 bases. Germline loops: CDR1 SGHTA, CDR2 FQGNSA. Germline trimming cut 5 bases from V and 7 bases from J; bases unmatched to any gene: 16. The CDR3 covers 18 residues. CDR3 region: CASSIRSMGTGVSGELFF. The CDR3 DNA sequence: TGTGCCAGCAGCATCCGCTCTATGGGGACAGGGGTGAGCGGGGAGCTGTTTTTT.

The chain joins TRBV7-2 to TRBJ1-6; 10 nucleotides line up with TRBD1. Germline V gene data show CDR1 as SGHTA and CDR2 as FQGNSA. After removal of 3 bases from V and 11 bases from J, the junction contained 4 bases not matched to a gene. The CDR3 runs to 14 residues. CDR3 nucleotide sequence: TGTGCCAGCAGCTTGGGACAGGGGCGAACACCCCTCCACTTT. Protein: CASSLGQGRTPLHF.

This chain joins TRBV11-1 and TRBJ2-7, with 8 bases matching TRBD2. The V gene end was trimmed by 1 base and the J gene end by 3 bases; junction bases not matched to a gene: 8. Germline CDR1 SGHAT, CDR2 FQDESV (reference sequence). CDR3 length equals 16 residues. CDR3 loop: CASSLGTGGPIYEQYF. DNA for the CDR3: TGTGCCAGCAGCTTAGGCACGGGAGGGCCCATCTACGAGCAGTACTTC.

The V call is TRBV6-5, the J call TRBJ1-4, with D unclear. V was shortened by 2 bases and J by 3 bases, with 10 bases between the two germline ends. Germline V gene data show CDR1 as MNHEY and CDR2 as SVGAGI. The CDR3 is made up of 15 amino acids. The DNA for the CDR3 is TGTGCCAGCAGTTACCGGGTCAAATCTAATGAAAAACTGTTTTTT. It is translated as CASSYRVKSNEKLFF.

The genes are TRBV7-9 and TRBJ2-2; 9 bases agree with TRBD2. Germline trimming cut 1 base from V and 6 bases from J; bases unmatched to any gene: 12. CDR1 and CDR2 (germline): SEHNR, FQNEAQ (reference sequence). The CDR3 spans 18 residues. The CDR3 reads CASSLGRRTSARAGELFF. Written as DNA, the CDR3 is TGTGCCAGCAGCTTAGGACGGCGGACTAGCGCGAGGGCCGGGGAGCTGTTTTTT.

CDR3 residues: CASSLRAMGIEQFF. DNA for the CDR3: TGTGCCAGCAGCCTTAGAGCCATGGGTATTGAGCAGTTCTTC. The chain uses TRBV11-3 and TRBJ2-1; D call uncertain. Germline V gives CDR1 SGHNT, CDR2 YENEEA. Trimming cost V 5 bases and J 9 bases, with 17 bases left between them. This CDR3 contains 14 residues.

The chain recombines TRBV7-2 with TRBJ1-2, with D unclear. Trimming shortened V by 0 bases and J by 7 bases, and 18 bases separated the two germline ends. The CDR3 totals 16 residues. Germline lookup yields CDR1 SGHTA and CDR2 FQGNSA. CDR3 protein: CASSLARNGVVRGYTF. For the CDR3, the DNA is TGTGCCAGCAGCTTAGCCAGGAATGGGGTAGTTCGTGGCTACACCTTC.

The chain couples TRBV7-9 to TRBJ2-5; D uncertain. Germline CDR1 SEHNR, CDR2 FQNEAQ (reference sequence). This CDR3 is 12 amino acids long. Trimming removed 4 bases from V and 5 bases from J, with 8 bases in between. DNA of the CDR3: TGTGCCAGCAGCTCGGGCTCGGAGACCCAGTACTTC. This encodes CASSSGSETQYF.

This CDR3 reads CASSHSRDRGSYEQYF. In DNA, the CDR3 is TGCGCCAGCAGTCATTCGAGGGACAGGGGTTCCTACGAGCAGTACTTC. The chain recombines TRBV23-1 with TRBJ2-7, with TRBD1 matching over 10 bases. TRBV23-1 is treated as an ORF (open reading frame) with a function not yet certain. The CDR3 loop spans 16 amino acids. V dropped 3 bases and J dropped 1; count of bases not matched to a gene: 6.

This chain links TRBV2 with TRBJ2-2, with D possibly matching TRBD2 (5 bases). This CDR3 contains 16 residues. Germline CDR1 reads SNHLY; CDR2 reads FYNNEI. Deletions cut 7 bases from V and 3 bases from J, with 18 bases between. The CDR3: CASKMNTISDTGELFF. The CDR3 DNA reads TGTGCCAGCAAGATGAATACTATTAGCGACACCGGGGAGCTGTTTTTT.

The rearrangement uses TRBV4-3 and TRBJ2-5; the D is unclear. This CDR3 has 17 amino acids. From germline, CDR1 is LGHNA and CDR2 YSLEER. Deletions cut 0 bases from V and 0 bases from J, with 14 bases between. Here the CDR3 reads CASSQEGTPGYQETQYF. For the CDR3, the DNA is TGCGCCAGCAGCCAAGAGGGTACCCCGGGTTACCAAGAGACCCAGTACTTC.

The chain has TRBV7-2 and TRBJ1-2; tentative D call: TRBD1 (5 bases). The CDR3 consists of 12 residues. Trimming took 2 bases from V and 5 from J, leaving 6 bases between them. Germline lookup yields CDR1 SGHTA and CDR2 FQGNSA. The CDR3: CASSLRGYGYTF. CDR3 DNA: TGTGCCAGCAGCTTAAGGGGATATGGCTACACCTTC.

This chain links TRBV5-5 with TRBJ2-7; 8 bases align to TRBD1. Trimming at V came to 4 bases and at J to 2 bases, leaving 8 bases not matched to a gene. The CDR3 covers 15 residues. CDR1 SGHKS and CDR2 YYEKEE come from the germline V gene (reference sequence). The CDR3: CASSPPPGGPYEQYF. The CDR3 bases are TGTGCCAGCAGCCCCCCCCCAGGGGGCCCCTACGAGCAGTACTTC.

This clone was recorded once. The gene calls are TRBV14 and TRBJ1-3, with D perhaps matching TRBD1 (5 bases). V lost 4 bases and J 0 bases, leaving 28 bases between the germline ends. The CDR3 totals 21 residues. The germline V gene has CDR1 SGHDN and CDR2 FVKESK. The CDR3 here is CASSRLPKQLQGAISGNTIYF. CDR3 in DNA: TGTGCCAGCAGCCGGCTTCCAAAACAACTTCAGGGAGCTATCTCTGGAAACACCATATATTTT.

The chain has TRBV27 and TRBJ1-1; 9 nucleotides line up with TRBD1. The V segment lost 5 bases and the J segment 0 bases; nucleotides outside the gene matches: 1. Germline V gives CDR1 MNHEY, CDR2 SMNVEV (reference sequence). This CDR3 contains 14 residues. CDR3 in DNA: TGTGCCAGCAGTGGACAGGGGATGAACACTGAAGCTTTCTTT. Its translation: CASSGQGMNTEAFF.

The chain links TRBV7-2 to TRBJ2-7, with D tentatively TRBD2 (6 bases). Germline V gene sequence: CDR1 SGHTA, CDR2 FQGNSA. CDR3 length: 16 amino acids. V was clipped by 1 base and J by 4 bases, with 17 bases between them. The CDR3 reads CASSLGRDSRRYEQYF. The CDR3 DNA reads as TGTGCCAGCAGCTTAGGGCGGGACTCTCGGAGGTACGAGCAGTACTTC.

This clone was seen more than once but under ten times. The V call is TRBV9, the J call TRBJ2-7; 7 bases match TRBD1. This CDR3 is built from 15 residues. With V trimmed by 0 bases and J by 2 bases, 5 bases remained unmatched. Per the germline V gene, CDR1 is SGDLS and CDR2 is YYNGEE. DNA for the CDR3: TGTGCCAGCAGCGTAGGGGACAGCCTTACCTACGAGCAGTACTTC. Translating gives CASSVGDSLTYEQYF.

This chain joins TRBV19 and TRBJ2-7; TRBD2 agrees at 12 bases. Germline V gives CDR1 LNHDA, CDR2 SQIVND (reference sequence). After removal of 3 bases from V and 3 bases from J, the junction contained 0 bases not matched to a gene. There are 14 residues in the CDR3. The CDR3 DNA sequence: TGTGCCAGTAGTATGACTAGCGGGAGCTACGAGCAGTACTTC. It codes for CASSMTSGSYEQYF.

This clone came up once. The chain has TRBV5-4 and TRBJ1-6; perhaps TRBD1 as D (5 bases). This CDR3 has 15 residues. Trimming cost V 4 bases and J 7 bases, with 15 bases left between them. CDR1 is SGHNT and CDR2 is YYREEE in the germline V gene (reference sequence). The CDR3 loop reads CASSPSFGGNSPLHF. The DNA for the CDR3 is TGTGCCAGCAGCCCCTCATTCGGGGGGAATTCACCCCTCCACTTT.

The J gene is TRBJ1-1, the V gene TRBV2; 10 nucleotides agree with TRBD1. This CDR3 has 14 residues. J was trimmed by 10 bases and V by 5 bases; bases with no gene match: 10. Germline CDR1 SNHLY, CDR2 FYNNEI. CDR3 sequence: CASSTTGGAGRAFF. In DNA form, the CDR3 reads TGTGCCAGCAGTACGACAGGGGGCGCGGGAAGAGCTTTCTTT.